The 27 T cell receptor beta chains below were found in one sample sequenced in a study of radiotherapy plus CTLA-4 blockade in lung cancer. TCRdb keeps only in-frame clones here, not all; method: immunoSEQ multiplex PCR. The table shows 35,000 or so clones, with more than 80% occurring only once. The input for sequencing was peripheral blood, taken from a patient treated with radiotherapy plus ipilimumab. Receptor source: a human donor with non-small cell lung cancer who had stable disease on radiotherapy plus ipilimumab.

This sequence joins TRBV28 and TRBJ1-2; 9 bases align to TRBD1. There are 14 residues in the CDR3. Germline CDR1 reads MDHEN; CDR2 reads SYDVKM. Unmatched junction bases numbered 11, after V lost 10 bases and J lost 5 bases. The CDR3 coding sequence is TGTGCCACCGACGACAGGGGGATTGGTTATGGCTACACCTTC. Its protein product is CATDDRGIGYGYTF.

The V call is TRBV2, the J call TRBJ1-5, with D hard to call. This CDR3 comprises 15 residues. Germline values: CDR1 SNHLY, CDR2 FYNNEI. V gave up 7 bases and J gave up 4 bases, with 17 bases separating them. In nucleotides, the CDR3 is TGTGCCAGCAAAGGAAAGGCGGCGGGTAATCAGCCCCAGCATTTT. Translation: CASKGKAAGNQPQHF.

The rearrangement links TRBV27 to TRBJ1-6, with D maybe TRBD1 (5 bases). The CDR3 sequence is 14 residues long. Germline lookup yields CDR1 MNHEY and CDR2 SMNVEV (reference sequence). Trimming removed 3 bases at V and 9 bases at J, with 12 bases between. The CDR3 reads CASSLGLNSSPLHF. In nucleotides, the CDR3 is TGTGCCAGCAGTTTGGGACTGAATAGTTCACCCCTCCACTTT.

V is TRBV5-5 and J is TRBJ2-2; a possible D gene is TRBD1 (6 bases). The ends were cut back, 4 bases at V and 5 bases at J, with 9 bases in the middle. The CDR3 contains 13 residues. Germline V gives CDR1 SGHKS, CDR2 YYEKEE (reference sequence). The CDR3 loop reads CASSLTGTGELFF. The CDR3, as DNA: TGTGCCAGCAGCCTTACAGGGACCGGGGAGCTGTTTTTT.

This chain connects TRBV27 to TRBJ2-1; TRBD2 aligns across 8 bases. The CDR3 contains 17 residues. Trimming removed 2 bases from V and 7 bases from J; junction bases left unmatched: 13. CDR1 MNHEY and CDR2 SMNVEV come from the germline V gene (reference sequence). CDR3 loop: CASSLEVWGAGGNEQFF. CDR3 bases: TGTGCCAGCAGTTTAGAGGTGTGGGGGGCGGGGGGAAATGAGCAGTTCTTC.

The genes are TRBV10-2 and TRBJ2-7; 8 positions match TRBD2. Trimming took 6 bases from V and 6 from J; bases not matched to a gene: 13. The CDR3 is made up of 15 amino acids. Germline loops: CDR1 WSHSY, CDR2 SAAADI. CDR3 sequence reads: CASREPGLGIREQYF. For the CDR3, the DNA is TGCGCCAGCAGAGAGCCGGGACTAGGGATCCGCGAGCAGTACTTC.

This chain links TRBV19 with TRBJ2-4; 11 positions agree with TRBD1. V lost 2 bases and J lost 10; bases outside the gene matches: 4. The CDR3 sequence is 14 residues long. The V gene's germline CDR1 is LNHDA and CDR2 SQIVND (reference sequence). The CDR3 loop reads CASSISGTGGIQYF. CDR3 coding DNA: TGTGCCAGTAGTATATCCGGGACAGGGGGAATTCAGTACTTC.

This clone was seen just once. J is TRBJ2-3 and V is TRBV11-2; the D is unclear. V was shortened by 0 bases and J by 7 bases, with 14 bases between the two germline ends. From germline, CDR1 is SGHAT and CDR2 FQNNGV. The CDR3 length is 15 residues. The CDR3 nucleotides are TGTGCCAGCAGCTTAGATCCCCAAAAATCCAATACGCAGTATTTT. This gives the protein CASSLDPQKSNTQYF.

The rearrangement joins TRBV30 to TRBJ1-4; no reliable D call. This CDR3 spans 13 amino acids. In germline, CDR1 is GTSNPN, CDR2 SVGIG (reference sequence). The V and J ends lost 0 bases and 3 bases respectively, with 5 bases between them. CDR3 bases: TGTGCCTGGAGTGTACGAGCTAATGAAAAACTGTTTTTT. Protein product: CAWSVRANEKLFF.

The chain carries TRBV9 and TRBJ2-7; TRBD2 aligns across 14 bases. The V gene's germline CDR1 is SGDLS and CDR2 YYNGEE. There are 17 residues in the CDR3. The J segment lost 3 bases and the V segment lost 0 bases, leaving 5 bases of the junction unmatched. The CDR3 loop is CASSVEIGTSGSYEQYF. The CDR3 DNA sequence: TGTGCCAGCAGCGTAGAAATAGGGACTAGCGGGAGCTACGAGCAGTACTTC.

This clone has only a few counts. The V call is TRBV4-3, the J call TRBJ2-7; 8 bases map to TRBD2. Germline V CDR1 and CDR2: LGHNA, YSLEER. This CDR3 is built from 16 residues. V was clipped by 0 bases and J by 3 bases; unmatched bases: 7. This CDR3 is CASSQDPRTSFYEQYF. DNA of the CDR3: TGCGCCAGCAGCCAAGATCCGCGGACTAGCTTCTACGAGCAGTACTTC.

The V gene is TRBV7-7, the J gene TRBJ2-2, with 7 bases identical to TRBD2. CDR1 is SSHAT, CDR2 FNYEAQ, per germline (reference sequence). V was pared by 5 bases and J by 0 bases, with 3 bases of the junction left unmatched. The CDR3 is made up of 15 amino acids. The CDR3 coding sequence is TGTGCCAGCAGCCCACTAGCGTCGAACACCGGGGAGCTGTTTTTT. It is translated as CASSPLASNTGELFF.

V is TRBV5-1 and J is TRBJ2-1; TRBD2 matches 11 bases. V was pared by 4 bases and J by 0 bases, with 15 bases of the junction left unmatched. This CDR3 comprises 20 residues. Germline CDR1 and CDR2: SGHRS and YFSETQ. This chain's CDR3 is CASSRDVGLAARSSYNEQFF. The CDR3 DNA reads as TGCGCCAGCAGCCGCGACGTGGGACTAGCGGCAAGAAGCTCCTACAATGAGCAGTTCTTC. Full variable domain (rest looked up from reference TRBV5-1 and TRBJ2-1): KAGVTQTPRYLIKTRGQQVTLSCSPISGHRSVSWYQQTPGQGLQFLFEYFSETQRNKGNFPGRFSGRQFSNSRSEMNVSTLELGDSALYLCASSRDVGLAARSSYNEQFFGPGTRLTVL.

The chain carries TRBV6-5 and TRBJ1-4, with D hard to call. V was cut by 6 bases and J by 12 bases, with 17 bases left in between. In germline, CDR1 is MNHEY, CDR2 SVGAGI. The CDR3 extends over 13 amino acids. CDR3 protein: CASSHGGLSELFF. The CDR3 region has the DNA TGTGCCAGCAGCCACGGAGGGCTAAGTGAACTGTTTTTT.

The V call is TRBV19, the J call TRBJ1-3; D ambiguous. CDR1 is LNHDA and CDR2 is SQIVND in the germline V gene (reference sequence). The CDR3 totals 11 residues. Trimming shortened V by 5 bases and J by 7 bases, and 6 bases separated the two germline ends. CDR3 DNA sequence: TGTGCCAGTAGTTCGCGCAACACCATATATTTT. This encodes CASSSRNTIYF.

The rearrangement links TRBV28 to TRBJ1-5; the D gene is possibly TRBD1 (5 bases). The germline V gene has CDR1 MDHEN and CDR2 SYDVKM. The CDR3 covers 15 residues. Trimming pared 3 bases from V and 3 bases from J, leaving 12 bases between. Here the CDR3 DNA reads TGTGCCAGCAGTTTTGGGCAGGGCGTCAATCAGCCCCAGCATTTT. Protein product: CASSFGQGVNQPQHF.

The chain is built from TRBV10-3 and TRBJ1-2; D may be TRBD1 (6 bases). This CDR3 is built from 16 residues. V was trimmed by 2 bases and J by 3 bases, leaving 16 bases between them. The V gene's germline CDR1 is ENHRY and CDR2 SYGVKD. This CDR3 is CAISEGGLQADYGYTF. Written as DNA, the CDR3 is TGTGCCATCAGTGAGGGGGGCCTTCAGGCGGACTATGGCTACACCTTC.

The chain uses TRBV7-6 and TRBJ2-7; possibly TRBD1 for D (5 bases). The CDR3 has 14 residues. V was pared by 5 bases and J by 0 bases, with 11 bases between. From germline, CDR1 is SGHVS and CDR2 FNYEAQ. The DNA of the CDR3 is TGTGCCAGCAGCCCAAGACAGAGCTCCTACGAGCAGTACTTC. Its protein product is CASSPRQSSYEQYF. The whole variable domain, remainder taken from reference TRBV7-6 and TRBJ2-7, is GAGVSQSPRYKVTKRGQDVALRCDPISGHVSLYWYRQALGQGPEFLTYFNYEAQQDKSGLPNDRFSAERPEGSISTLTIQRTEQRDSAMYRCASSPRQSSYEQYFGPGTRLTVT.

V and J are TRBV28 and TRBJ2-7, with D possibly TRBD2 on 6 matching bases. CDR3 length: 12 amino acids. V was trimmed by 4 bases and J by 4 bases, leaving 8 bases between them. The germline V gene has CDR1 MDHEN and CDR2 SYDVKM. The CDR3 DNA reads as TGTGCCAGCAGTTGGGGGAGGTACGAGCAGTACTTC. Amino acids: CASSWGRYEQYF.

This chain connects TRBV29-1 to TRBJ2-2, with TRBD2 identical over 11 bases. CDR1 and CDR2 (germline): SQVTM, ANQGSEA. V gave up 7 bases and J gave up 7 bases; unmatched junction bases: 11. CDR3 size: 15 residues. CDR3 sequence reads: CSAGTSGSLGGELFF. The CDR3 DNA reads TGCAGCGCCGGTACTAGCGGGAGTCTTGGCGGGGAGCTGTTTTTT.

This chain connects TRBV13 to TRBJ2-3, with 8 bases matching TRBD2. The CDR3 has 16 amino acids. The V and J ends lost 5 bases and 3 bases, in that order; junction bases with no gene match: 10. The germline V gene has CDR1 PRHDT and CDR2 FYEKMQ (reference sequence). This CDR3 reads CASSGRLAQGTDTQYF. CDR3 bases: TGTGCCAGCAGCGGTAGACTAGCGCAAGGGACAGATACGCAGTATTTT.

The chain joins TRBV28 to TRBJ1-1, with TRBD1 matching 7 bases. The germline gives CDR1 MDHEN, CDR2 SYDVKM. V lost 3 bases and J lost 4; bases outside the gene matches: 5. The CDR3 has 14 amino acids. The CDR3 here is CASSLTGRSTEAFF. The CDR3 nucleotides read TGTGCCAGCAGTTTGACAGGGAGGAGCACTGAAGCTTTCTTT.

V and J are TRBV7-2 and TRBJ2-5, with D maybe TRBD2 (6 bases). The V and J ends lost 1 base and 5 bases respectively, with 11 bases between them. CDR3 length: 14 amino acids. CDR1 and CDR2 from the germline V gene are SGHTA and FQGNSA. CDR3: CASSLGAGRETQYF. DNA of the CDR3: TGTGCCAGCAGCTTAGGGGCAGGGAGGGAGACCCAGTACTTC.

The chain links TRBV7-3 to TRBJ2-1; D may be TRBD1 (5 bases). The CDR3 sequence is 13 residues long. V was cut by 4 bases and J by 7 bases, with 11 bases left in between. In germline, CDR1 is SGHTA, CDR2 FQGTGA. The CDR3 loop is CASSSARDNEQFF. Written as DNA, the CDR3 is TGTGCCAGCAGCTCCGCCAGGGATAATGAGCAGTTCTTC.

The chain recombines TRBV19 with TRBJ2-7; 7 bases map to TRBD2. This CDR3 is 14 amino acids long. Germline assignment: CDR1 LNHDA and CDR2 SQIVND (reference sequence). The J segment lost 3 bases and the V segment lost 6 bases, leaving 8 bases of the junction unmatched. The CDR3 bases are TGTGCCAGTAGGGGGGGGGAGGGTATCTACGAGCAGTACTTC. Translating gives CASRGGEGIYEQYF. The variable domain in full, with the rest retrieved from reference TRBV19 and TRBJ2-7, is DGGITQSPKYLFRKEGQNVTLSCEQNLNHDAMYWYRQDPGQGLRLIYYSQIVNDFQKGDIAEGYSVSREKKESFPLTVTSAQKNPTAFYLCASRGGEGIYEQYFGPGTRLTVT.

Comment on this clone: The junction departs from the called germline gene at one end, perhaps through a read error. The rearrangement joins TRBV7-7 to TRBJ2-4, with 9 positions matching TRBD2. In germline, CDR1 is SSHAT, CDR2 FNYEAQ (reference sequence). CDR3 length equals 16 residues. CDR3 DNA sequence: TGTGCTAGCAGCCAGATAGCGGGAGCCTTCGAAAACATTCAGTACTTC. Translating gives CASSQIAGAFENIQYF.

This clone came up a few times. The DNA of the CDR3 is TGTGCCAGCAGCCTCGGGAACTATGGCTACACCTTC. Its protein is CASSLGNYGYTF. This chain uses TRBV5-4 with TRBJ1-2; D ambiguous. Germline assignment: CDR1 SGHNT and CDR2 YYREEE (reference sequence). This CDR3 is 12 amino acids long. V was shortened by 4 bases and J by 2 bases, with 6 bases between the two germline ends.